The TCR beta chain described here comes from a study of blood T cell repertoires in COVID-19. On the study more broadly: The origin of the acute and convalescent COVID-19 samples was the United States, Italy and Spain. In each case, the material was cDNA or gDNA derived from T cells, B-cell-depleted T cells, or PBMCs.

Trimming took 2 bases from V and 2 from J; bases not matched to a gene: 9. This CDR3 spans 18 amino acids. CDR1 is SNHLY, CDR2 FYNNEI, per germline. As originally analysed: Estimated nucleated cell counts came from reference gene primer amplification. Repertoires were generated with immunoSEQ multiplex PCR, while TCRdb's copy carries only in-frame clones and drops some. V, J and clone size reflect that table, while D and trimming were determined from the DNA. This table has roughly 120,000 clones, around nine tenths appearing once. In Seattle, patients joined the study during active infection and were tracked longitudinally.

What was sequenced was peripheral blood. The TCR originated in a man in his 60s with COVID-19, enrolled during active disease. The chain recombines TRBV2 with TRBJ2-3, with TRBD2 identical over 11 bases. The CDR3 here is CASSERSGRATSTDTQYF. For the CDR3, the DNA is TGTGCCAGCAGTGAACGTAGCGGGAGGGCCACTTCCACAGATACGCAGTATTTT.